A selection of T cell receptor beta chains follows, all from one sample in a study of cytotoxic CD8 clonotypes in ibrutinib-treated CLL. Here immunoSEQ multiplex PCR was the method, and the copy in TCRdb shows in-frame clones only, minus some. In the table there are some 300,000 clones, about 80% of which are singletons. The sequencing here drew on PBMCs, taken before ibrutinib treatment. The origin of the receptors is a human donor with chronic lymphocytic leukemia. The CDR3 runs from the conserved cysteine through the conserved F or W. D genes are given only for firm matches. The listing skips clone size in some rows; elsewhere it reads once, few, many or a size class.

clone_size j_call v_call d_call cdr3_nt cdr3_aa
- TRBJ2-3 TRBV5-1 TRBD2 TGCGCCAGCAGCTCTAGCGGGAGCGATGGGGCAGATACGCAGTATTTT CASSSSGSDGADTQYF
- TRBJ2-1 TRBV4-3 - TGCGCCAGCAGCCAAGATACGGGGACTGAGCAGTTCTTC CASSQDTGTEQFF
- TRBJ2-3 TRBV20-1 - TGCAGTGCTGGAAGCACAGATACGCAGTATTTT CSAGSTDTQYF
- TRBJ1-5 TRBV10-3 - TGTGCCATCAGCTTGGACGGGGATAGCAATCAGCCCCAGCATTTT CAISLDGDSNQPQHF
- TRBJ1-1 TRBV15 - TGTGCCACCAGCAGGGAGAGGGATCCTGAAGCTTTCTTT CATSRERDPEAFF
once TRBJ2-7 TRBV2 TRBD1 TGTGCCAGCATGTTACAGGGGGTCAACGAGCAGTACTTC CASMLQGVNEQYF
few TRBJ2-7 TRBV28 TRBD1 TGTGCCAGCAGACCGGGACAGGGATTCCACGAGCAGTACTTC CASRPGQGFHEQYF
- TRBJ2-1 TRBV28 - TGTGCCAGCAGTACCTCCCGAGAGCAGTTCTTC CASSTSREQFF
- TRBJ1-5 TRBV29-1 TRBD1 TGCAGCGTCAGGACAGGGGATCGTCAGCCCCAGCATTTT CSVRTGDRQPQHF
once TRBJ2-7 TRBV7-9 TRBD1 TGTGCCAGCAGCTTAGCAAAGGGACAGGGGCCCTACGAGCAGTACTTC CASSLAKGQGPYEQYF
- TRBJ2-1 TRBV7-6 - TGTGCCAGCAGCGGGCCTATGAATGAGCAGTTCTTC CASSGPMNEQFF
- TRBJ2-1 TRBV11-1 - TGTGCCAGCAGCGTAATTCTTAGCTCCTACAATGAGCAGTTCTTC CASSVILSSYNEQFF
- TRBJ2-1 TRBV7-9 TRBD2 TGTGCCAGCAGCTTGGGGACTAGTGTATCCAATGAGCAGTTCTTC CASSLGTSVSNEQFF
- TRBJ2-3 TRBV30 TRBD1 TGTGCCTGGAGTCCAGGGGGCGAAGGGGATACGCAGTATTTT CAWSPGGEGDTQYF
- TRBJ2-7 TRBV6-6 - TGTGCCAGCAGCCCCCTGGTCGGGCCCTACGAGCAGTACTTC CASSPLVGPYEQYF
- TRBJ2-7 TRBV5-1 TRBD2 TGCGCCAGCTCAGCAGCGGGACGGGAGCAGTACTTC CASSAAGREQYF